This TCR beta chain was retrieved from a study of CD8 T cells in ankylosing spondylitis. This clonotype was recorded at least ten times. What it binds is unknown. TCRdb redid the calling of the 5' RACE reads with MiXCR, one entry per CDR3 protein. The sample shows more than 400,000 distinct CDR3 sequences, roughly 5% of them seen only once. The ends were cut back, 5 bases at V and 6 bases at J, with 11 bases in the middle. Germline assignment: CDR1 SGHTA and CDR2 FQGNSA. This CDR3 spans 12 amino acids. The study's findings and limits: What seemed typical of ankylosing spondylitis blood was a TCR beta motif built from 8 or 9 highly homologous variants. Reactive arthritis synovial fluid and blood were previously reported to contain some motif variants. Clones that were linked to disease were CD8+ and were relatively rare in peripheral blood.

The rearrangement links TRBV7-2 to TRBJ2-7; maybe TRBD1 (6 bases). Sequenced: blood, either unsorted or a sorted T cell fraction (not recorded which). The clonotype originates from a male donor with ankylosing spondylitis. CDR3 DNA sequence: TGTGCCAGCAGCCCACAGGGTACCGAGCAGTACTTC. As protein: CASSPQGTEQYF.